This T cell receptor (beta chain) was recorded in a study of blood T cell repertoires in COVID-19. This table comes from immunoSEQ multiplex PCR, and its TCRdb copy is limited to in-frame clones, with some not included. The data contain over 95,000 clones, about 88% of them singletons. Germline CDR1 reads MNHNY; CDR2 reads SVGAGI (reference sequence). Trimming pared 1 base from V and 7 bases from J, leaving 14 bases between. The CDR3 is 14 residues long. This chain links TRBV6-6 with TRBJ2-7, with a possible D match to TRBD1 (6 bases). The receptor comes from a woman between 65 and 79 years old who had recovered from COVID-19. Sequencing was carried out using peripheral blood. The DNA for the CDR3 is TGTGCCAGCAGTTACTTCGCCGATACAGGGGAGCAGTACTTC. It codes for CASSYFADTGEQYF.